This entry is about one T cell receptor (beta chain). As yet, its antigen is unknown. These data originate in a study of T cell responses to AZD1222 COVID-19 vaccine. Broader study findings: None of the repertoires were sampled until the peak T cell response had passed.

Libraries were prepared by immunoSEQ multiplex PCR; TCRdb keeps only in-frame clonotypes and omits some of them. The sample shows 55,000 to 80,000 clones, roughly 84% of them seen only once. The CDR3 covers 14 residues. Germline values: CDR1 MNHEY, CDR2 SVGAGI. V lost 0 bases, J lost 2 bases, and 7 bases lay in between. The specimen comprised peripheral blood, sampled on day 0 of AZD1222 vaccination. The chain carries TRBV6-5 and TRBJ1-2; possible D gene TRBD1, 5 bases. The clonotype was recovered from an adult in good health. DNA for the CDR3: TGTGCCAGCAGTTACTCGAACAGGAACTATGGCTACACCTTC. This gives the protein CASSYSNRNYGYTF.